These T cell receptor beta chains were read from a single sample in a study of cytomegalovirus exposure and HLA in healthy donors. Measured with immunoSEQ multiplex PCR; TCRdb has only the in-frame clones, and not every one. The sample holds 110,000 to 150,000 clones, 75% to 80% seen once. The sequencing sample was made of PBMCs. All receptors come from a female donor in good health and CMV-seronegative. Each CDR3 is given with its conserved first and last residue. Fields, in order: D gene, J gene, CDR3 length, clone size, V gene, CDR3 DNA, CDR3 protein. D genes are given only for firm matches. Not every row has a clone size; where given, it reads once, few, many or a size class.

TRBD2 | TRBJ2-7 | 17 | few | TRBV28 | TGTGCCAGCAGTACGACCTGGGGGACTAGCGCTTCCTACGAGCAGTACTTC | CASSTTWGTSASYEQYF
NA | TRBJ1-1 | 11 | few | TRBV20-1 | TGCAGTGCTAGAGAGGAGGTAGCAGCTTTCTTT | CSAREEVAAFF
NA | TRBJ2-1 | 11 | NA | TRBV10-3 | TGTGCCATCAGCCAGGTAAATGAGCAGTTCTTC | CAISQVNEQFF
TRBD1 | TRBJ2-7 | 16 | NA | TRBV15 | TGTGCCACCAGCAGAGGTGGTACAGGGGGCCCCTACGAGCAGTACTTC | CATSRGGTGGPYEQYF
TRBD2 | TRBJ2-3 | 12 | NA | TRBV30 | TGTGCCTGGAGGGGGGGGACAGATACGCAGTATTTT | CAWRGGTDTQYF
TRBD2 | TRBJ2-7 | 15 | once | TRBV4-1 | TGCGCCAGCAGCCAAGATCGGGGGGGGGCCTACGAGCAGTACTTC | CASSQDRGGAYEQYF
TRBD1 | TRBJ1-6 | 15 | NA | TRBV7-7 | TGTGCTAGCAGCAGGGACAGGAGCCTTAATTCACCCCTCCACTTT | CASSRDRSLNSPLHF
TRBD1 | TRBJ2-7 | 12 | NA | TRBV2 | TGTGCCAGTACAGACAGGGGCGACGAGCAGTACTTC | CASTDRGDEQYF
TRBD1 | TRBJ1-1 | 15 | NA | TRBV6-5 | TGTGCCAGCAGCAGTCCACAGGGGGTCAACACTGAAGCTTTCTTT | CASSSPQGVNTEAFF
TRBD1 | TRBJ1-1 | 14 | NA | TRBV7-9 | TGTTCCAGCAGCCCCCGACAGGGAGACACTGAAGCTTTCTTT | CSSSPRQGDTEAFF
TRBD1 | TRBJ1-3 | 17 | NA | TRBV7-9 | TGTGCCAGCAGCTCGTCCCGGGACAGAATTTCTGGAAACACCATATATTTT | CASSSSRDRISGNTIYF
TRBD2 | TRBJ2-5 | 16 | NA | TRBV9 | TGTGCCAGCAGCGTAGGACTAGCGGGAGTGGAGGAGACCCAGTACTTC | CASSVGLAGVEETQYF
TRBD1 | TRBJ1-1 | 12 | NA | TRBV27 | TGTGCCAGCCGACAGGGGGCCCATGAAGCTTTCTTT | CASRQGAHEAFF
NA | TRBJ1-4 | 14 | NA | TRBV19 | TGTGCCACTCTTAACAGGGATGGAAGTGAAAAACTGTTTTTT | CATLNRDGSEKLFF
TRBD2 | TRBJ2-7 | 15 | NA | TRBV5-1 | TGCGCCAGCAGCTTGGGGGAGGGTCTTACCTACGAGCAGTACTTC | CASSLGEGLTYEQYF
TRBD1 | TRBJ1-2 | 13 | NA | TRBV29-1 | TGCAGCGTCGCCCGGGACAGGGGGTCTGGCTACACCTTC | CSVARDRGSGYTF
NA | TRBJ1-1 | 15 | few | TRBV7-9 | TGTGCCAGCAGCCTCAGCGGATTGGTGGGCACTGAAGCTTTCTTT | CASSLSGLVGTEAFF
TRBD2 | TRBJ2-1 | 16 | NA | TRBV7-3 | TGTGCCAGCAGCTCCCCCGGGGCGGGGGGCTCGATAGAGCAGTTCTTC | CASSSPGAGGSIEQFF
NA | TRBJ1-2 | 15 | NA | TRBV2 | TGTGCCAGCATACCCCTAGCAGAGGCAGACTATGGCTACACCTTC | CASIPLAEADYGYTF
NA | TRBJ1-1 | 13 | NA | TRBV29-1 | TGCAGCGCTGGGAGGAGTAGTATTAATGAAGCTTTCTTT | CSAGRSSINEAFF
NA | TRBJ1-1 | 13 | NA | TRBV7-2 | TGTGCCAGCAGCTTAACCTCGGACACTGAAGCTTTCTTT | CASSLTSDTEAFF
TRBD2 | TRBJ2-7 | 12 | NA | TRBV9 | TGTGCCAGCAGCGTCGGGGGGGCCGAGCAGTACTTC | CASSVGGAEQYF
NA | TRBJ2-7 | 14 | NA | TRBV18 | TGTGCCAGCTCACGGGACTCTGCATCTACAGAGCAGTACTTC | CASSRDSASTEQYF
TRBD1 | TRBJ1-4 | 15 | few | TRBV19 | TGTGCCAGTAGTATAGACAGGGGGAAAGGAGAAAAACTGTTTTTT | CASSIDRGKGEKLFF
TRBD1 | TRBJ2-7 | 13 | few | TRBV29-1 | TGCAGCGTTGCACCGGGACAGGGGGCCGAGCAGTACTTC | CSVAPGQGAEQYF
NA | TRBJ1-2 | 15 | NA | TRBV25-1 | TGTGCCAGCAGTGAAATAACGGGAACCAGCTATGGCTACACCTTC | CASSEITGTSYGYTF
NA | TRBJ1-1 | 14 | few | TRBV7-9 | TGTGCCAGCAGCTTATTACAGGGGAACACTGAAGCTTTCTTT | CASSLLQGNTEAFF
NA | TRBJ1-2 | 16 | once | TRBV6-5 | TGTGCCAGCAGTTCTCCTTCCGGGACACCAACTGATGGCTACACCTTC | CASSSPSGTPTDGYTF
NA | TRBJ2-2 | 16 | NA | TRBV18 | TGTGCCAGCTCACCACGTGGGGGGGCCGACACCGGGGAGCTGTTTTTT | CASSPRGGADTGELFF
TRBD2 | TRBJ2-7 | 17 | NA | TRBV2 | TGTGCCAGCAGCGGACTAGCGGGAGGGCCCGCATCCGCCGAGCAGTACTTC | CASSGLAGGPASAEQYF
TRBD2 | TRBJ2-2 | 18 | NA | TRBV9 | TGTGCCAGCAGCGTAGGGGGACTAGCGGGAGGTTTAGCCGGGGAGCTGTTTTTT | CASSVGGLAGGLAGELFF
TRBD1 | TRBJ2-7 | 16 | NA | TRBV28 | TGTGCCAGCTCCCAAACCCGGGGACAGGGTTTCTACGAGCAGTACTTC | CASSQTRGQGFYEQYF
TRBD2 | TRBJ2-2 | 17 | NA | TRBV6-1 | TGTGCCAGCAGTGAAGGGCTTGTCGGGGGGGGATCCGGGGAGCTGTTTTTT | CASSEGLVGGGSGELFF
NA | TRBJ2-5 | 14 | NA | TRBV30 | TGTGCCTGGAGTGCCAACAGGGGGGGAGAGACCCAGTACTTC | CAWSANRGGETQYF
TRBD1 | TRBJ1-6 | 12 | NA | TRBV6-5 | TGTGCCAGCAGCCCGGACAGGGGGCCCCTCCACTTT | CASSPDRGPLHF
NA | TRBJ1-5 | 14 | NA | TRBV2 | TGTGCCAGCAGAATGGACTCCCCAGGTCAGCCCCAGCATTTT | CASRMDSPGQPQHF
TRBD1 | TRBJ2-5 | 16 | NA | TRBV11-1 | TGTGCCAGCAGCTTAGGAGACAGGGGAATTCGAGAGACCCAGTACTTC | CASSLGDRGIRETQYF
NA | TRBJ2-5 | 14 | NA | TRBV19 | TGTGCCACGAGGAGGGGTTTGAGTTCGGAGACCCAGTACTTC | CATRRGLSSETQYF
NA | TRBJ1-6 | 16 | NA | TRBV2 | TGTGCCAGCAGGTACAGCGGGGGGCCAGGTAATTCACCCCTCCACTTT | CASRYSGGPGNSPLHF
NA | TRBJ2-5 | 14 | NA | TRBV27 | TGTGCCAGCAGTTTGTCCAGGACACAAGAGACCCAGTACTTC | CASSLSRTQETQYF
NA | TRBJ2-7 | 13 | few | TRBV5-1 | TGCGCCAGGTCGATTCGCACTCCCTACGAGCAGTACTTC | CARSIRTPYEQYF
TRBD1 | TRBJ1-3 | 16 | NA | TRBV9 | TGTGCCAGCAGCGTAGAGGGACAGGGTCTGATCAACACCATATATTTT | CASSVEGQGLINTIYF
TRBD2 | TRBJ2-2 | 15 | NA | TRBV7-7 | TGTGCTAGCAGCGCTAGCGGGATGAACACCGGGGAGCTGTTTTTT | CASSASGMNTGELFF
NA | TRBJ2-7 | 14 | NA | TRBV5-1 | TGCGCCAGCAGCTTGGCCGATGGGCCATACGAGCAGTACTTC | CASSLADGPYEQYF
NA | TRBJ1-4 | 15 | NA | TRBV19 | TGTGCCAGTAGTAGATACCACGGGACTAATGAAAAACTGTTTTTT | CASSRYHGTNEKLFF
NA | TRBJ2-1 | 15 | NA | TRBV9 | TGTGCCAGCAGCGTAGCGGGACTCGAACGCGTTGAGCAGTTCTTC | CASSVAGLERVEQFF
NA | TRBJ2-4 | 14 | NA | TRBV28 | TGTGCCAGCAGTTTGGAGGGAATCAAAAACATTCAGTACTTC | CASSLEGIKNIQYF
NA | TRBJ1-2 | 16 | NA | TRBV12-2 | TGTGCAAGTCGCTTCCGTTGCGGCACCCCTAACTATGGCTACACCTTC | CASRFRCGTPNYGYTF
NA | TRBJ1-2 | 16 | NA | TRBV27 | TGTGCCAGCAGTTTCGGCGGAACAAACACAGGGAGCAGCTACACCTTC | CASSFGGTNTGSSYTF
NA | TRBJ1-4 | 13 | few | TRBV13 | TGTGCCAGCAGCTTATCGGCTAATGAAAAACTGTTTTTT | CASSLSANEKLFF
TRBD1 | TRBJ2-2 | 17 | NA | TRBV7-9 | TGTGCCAGCAGCCCTCCCTCAGGGGGCGGTGGCACCGGGGAGCTGTTTTTT | CASSPPSGGGGTGELFF